This is a list of T cell receptor beta chains from one sample in a study of T cell responses to AZD1222 COVID-19 vaccine. Method: immunoSEQ multiplex PCR; TCRdb's copy keeps in-frame clones and lacks some. The sample contains 130,000 to 150,000 clones, around 90% of which appear only once. Sequenced material: peripheral blood, taken 28 days after the second AZD1222 dose. The receptors stem from an adult who received the AZD1222 COVID-19 vaccine. Both conserved end residues are trimmed from each CDR3.

>TRBV12-3/TRBV12-4
ASSTSKGAF
>TRBV5-1
ASSLGPGQGTEAF
>TRBV6-4
ASSDQGYNSPLH
>TRBV7-2
ASSLKPDYGYT
>TRBV25-1
ASMETGIMNTEAF
>TRBV5-1
ASRYNHGADQPQH
>TRBV2
ASSGRDIGFYEQY
>TRBV5-1
ASSLNQGSEAF
>TRBV9
ASSPRGARADTQY
>TRBV20-1
SARHYEQY
>TRBV3-1/TRBV3-2
ASSLPGAYNEQF
>TRBV6-5
ASSRLSGQGYEQY
>TRBV7-2
ASSLDRMSGNTIY
>TRBV4-2
ASSQDPLLLGSPLH
>TRBV19
ASSIAGPNTGELF
>TRBV12-3/TRBV12-4
ASSLAGNSPLH
>TRBV7-9
ASSFNEANYGYT
>TRBV12-5
ASGLVLGTKKLEQF
>TRBV9
ASSVGGGIGELF
>TRBV3-1/TRBV3-2
ASSPSLGQGPRQPQH
>TRBV12-3/TRBV12-4
ASSPADTQY
>TRBV4-1
ASSQGQGNEKLF
>TRBV11-2
ASSLRRDQPQH
>TRBV7-2
ASSLGRRSPLH
>TRBV9
ASSPKPPGTGGIDEQY
>TRBV7-3
ASSLGGEAF
>TRBV27
ASSSATGLNQPQH
>TRBV9
ASSGTDTDTQY
>TRBV5-1
ASSLVADYGYT
>TRBV6-6
ASSYQTAAGANVLT
>TRBV5-1
ASSLRGNIQY
>TRBV29-1
SVHGIGTEAF
>TRBV2
ASNGIHTEAF
>TRBV5-8
ASSLGRGNQPQH
>TRBV28
ASSRGTLAKNIQY
>TRBV19
ASSIGLESYNEQF
>TRBV7-2
ASSFGGEVYGYT
>TRBV11-2
ASSRNHGLSSGNTIY
>TRBV3-1/TRBV3-2
ASSQVVGNSPLH
>TRBV19
ASSHPEQGEPGQPQH
>TRBV4-1
ASSQDGSGRQPQH
>TRBV5-5
ASSLGHTNNEQF
>TRBV5-1
ASSLGLRVVNTEAF
>TRBV30
AWTHQTYGYT
>TRBV5-4
ASSVVIRGSGSRVGQF
>TRBV7-3
ASSLTGDTIY
>TRBV10-3
AIKSPNTEAF
>TRBV10-2
ASSEGGTHYEQY